This is a list of T cell receptor beta chains from one sample in a study of cytomegalovirus exposure and HLA in healthy donors. Clones were sequenced by immunoSEQ multiplex PCR, and TCRdb holds only the in-frame ones, with some missing. This table holds about 140,000 clones, around 80% found once. Sequencing was performed on PBMCs. These receptor sequences come from a man under 40 in good health and CMV-seronegative. CDR3s include the opening cysteine and the closing phenylalanine or tryptophan. A D gene is named only where the DNA matches it firmly. Expanded clones are given a class, and other clones once, few, many or no size at all.

v_gene	abundance	j_gene	d_gene	CDR3aa	CDR3nt
TRBV6-5	NA	TRBJ2-3	NA	CASSPTDHTQYF	TGTGCCAGCAGTCCGACAGACCATACGCAGTATTTT
TRBV28	NA	TRBJ1-1	NA	CASRNYRVNTEAFF	TGTGCCAGCAGAAACTACAGGGTGAACACTGAAGCTTTCTTT
TRBV7-9	NA	TRBJ1-3	NA	CASSPRDSASGNTIYF	TGTGCCAGCAGCCCCAGAGACAGTGCCTCTGGAAACACCATATATTTT
TRBV5-1	few	TRBJ1-4	TRBD1	CASSMFPGQGSEKLFF	TGCGCCAGCAGCATGTTCCCTGGACAGGGTAGTGAAAAACTGTTTTTT
TRBV5-8	few	TRBJ1-5	NA	CASSSGQNSNQPQHF	TGTGCCAGCAGCTCCGGACAGAATAGCAATCAGCCCCAGCATTTT
TRBV6-6	NA	TRBJ1-4	NA	CASSYSGAVREKLFF	TGTGCCAGCAGTTACTCGGGGGCGGTTCGTGAAAAACTGTTTTTT
TRBV5-1	NA	TRBJ1-1	NA	CASSWGLMNTEAFF	TGCGCCAGCAGCTGGGGGCTAATGAACACTGAAGCTTTCTTT
TRBV5-1	NA	TRBJ2-7	TRBD2	CASSGGGGVYEQYF	TGCGCCAGCTCCGGGGGCGGGGGGGTCTACGAGCAGTACTTC
TRBV19	NA	TRBJ2-1	NA	CASSIGPGGYNEQFF	TGTGCCAGTAGTATAGGTCCAGGGGGGTACAATGAGCAGTTCTTC
TRBV6-5	NA	TRBJ2-3	TRBD2	CASSGTSPTDTQYF	TGTGCCAGCAGTGGGACTAGCCCCACAGATACGCAGTATTTT
TRBV5-1	NA	TRBJ2-3	TRBD1	CASSAGQGSTDTQYF	TGCGCCAGCAGCGCCGGACAGGGCTCCACAGATACGCAGTATTTT
TRBV30	NA	TRBJ2-7	NA	CAWGTLNYEQYF	TGTGCCTGGGGGACTTTAAACTACGAGCAGTACTTC
TRBV19	few	TRBJ1-2	TRBD1	CASSWPGQGNYGYTF	TGTGCCAGTAGTTGGCCGGGACAGGGGAACTATGGCTACACCTTC
TRBV10-3	NA	TRBJ1-2	TRBD1	CAISAGTGNGYTF	TGTGCCATCAGCGCCGGGACAGGGAATGGCTACACCTTC
TRBV5-4	few	TRBJ1-2	NA	CASSLDSEGYTF	TGTGCCAGCAGCTTGGATTCAGAAGGCTACACCTTC
TRBV28	NA	TRBJ2-3	NA	CASSQNTDTQYF	TGTGCCAGCAGCCAAAACACAGATACGCAGTATTTT
TRBV5-1	NA	TRBJ2-2	TRBD2	CASSLGTSAGELFF	TGCGCCAGCAGCTTGGGGACTAGCGCCGGGGAGCTGTTTTTT
TRBV18	NA	TRBJ1-2	NA	CASSPRQGYGYTF	TGTGCCAGCTCACCACGGCAGGGCTATGGCTACACCTTC
TRBV30	NA	TRBJ2-7	TRBD1	CAWEGTDSYEQYF	TGTGCCTGGGAGGGGACAGACTCCTACGAGCAGTACTTC
TRBV7-3	few	TRBJ2-5	NA	CASSLTVTQSNVDF	TGTGCCAGCAGCTTAACGGTTACACAGTCGAACGTGGACTTC
TRBV5-1	NA	TRBJ1-5	NA	CASSRFTGGNQPQHF	TGCGCCAGCAGTCGATTTACGGGAGGCAATCAGCCCCAGCATTTT
TRBV28	NA	TRBJ2-1	TRBD2	CASRTSSGLFNEQFF	TGTGCCAGCAGGACTAGCTCTGGTCTATTCAATGAGCAGTTCTTC
TRBV7-2	NA	TRBJ2-3	NA	CASSAYGDTQYF	TGTGCCAGCAGCGCTTACGGAGATACGCAGTATTTT
TRBV2	NA	TRBJ2-7	NA	CASRDTNSYEQYF	TGTGCCAGCAGGGACACCAACTCCTACGAGCAGTACTTC
TRBV30	NA	TRBJ1-2	TRBD1	CAYTNRGLYGYPF	TGTGCCTATACAAACAGGGGGCTTTACGGCTACCCCTTC
TRBV6-1	NA	TRBJ1-1	NA	CASSGAVMNTEAFF	TGTGCCAGCAGTGGTGCGGTCATGAACACTGAAGCTTTCTTT
TRBV9	NA	TRBJ2-7	NA	CASSVDGSLPYEQYF	TGTGCCAGCAGCGTAGATGGGAGCCTCCCCTACGAGCAGTACTTC
TRBV5-1	NA	TRBJ2-5	TRBD2	CASSWGGPQETQYF	TGCGCCAGCAGCTGGGGAGGGCCCCAAGAGACCCAGTACTTC
TRBV18	NA	TRBJ2-1	TRBD2	CASSYSLGGGNEQFF	TGTGCCAGCTCCTATTCCCTCGGGGGGGGCAATGAGCAGTTCTTC
TRBV5-4	many	TRBJ2-3	TRBD1	CASSPWTGTDTQYF	TGTGCCAGCAGCCCCTGGACAGGGACAGATACGCAGTATTTT
TRBV19	NA	TRBJ1-5	NA	CASADSINQPQHF	TGTGCCAGCGCGGACAGCATCAATCAGCCCCAGCATTTT
TRBV5-4	few	TRBJ2-7	NA	CASSLAQPPYEQYF	TGTGCCAGCAGCTTGGCACAACCCCCCTACGAGCAGTACTTC
TRBV30	NA	TRBJ2-7	NA	CAWSSRCYGKQYF	TGTGCCTGGAGTAGCAGGTGCTATGGTAAGCAGTACTTC
TRBV7-9	NA	TRBJ2-3	NA	CASQGGVGTDTQYF	TGTGCCAGTCAGGGTGGGGTCGGCACAGATACGCAGTATTTT
TRBV6-6	NA	TRBJ2-1	NA	CASSSPHRGSYNEQFF	TGTGCCAGCAGTTCCCCTCACCGGGGCTCCTACAATGAGCAGTTCTTC
TRBV6-1	NA	TRBJ1-1	NA	CATHNRGADTEAFF	TGTGCCACCCATAATAGGGGCGCCGACACTGAAGCTTTCTTT
TRBV28	NA	TRBJ1-2	TRBD1	CASQSRDRGTGGYTF	TGTGCCAGTCAGTCCCGGGACAGGGGAACGGGTGGCTACACCTTC
TRBV7-9	NA	TRBJ2-7	NA	CSSSLEKVGLYEQYF	TGTTCCAGCAGCTTAGAGAAAGTCGGTCTCTACGAGCAGTACTTC
TRBV5-1	NA	TRBJ2-7	TRBD2	CASSFTSGSSYEQYF	TGCGCCAGCAGCTTTACTAGCGGCAGCTCCTACGAGCAGTACTTC
TRBV6-6	once	TRBJ2-1	TRBD2	CASSSGTSGDEQFF	TGTGCCAGCAGTTCCGGGACTAGCGGTGATGAGCAGTTCTTC
TRBV28	NA	TRBJ2-7	NA	CASSLWQGTYEQYF	TGTGCCAGCAGTTTATGGCAGGGAACCTACGAGCAGTACTTC
TRBV2	NA	TRBJ2-7	TRBD1	CASSNTGQMYEQYF	TGTGCCAGCAGTAATACGGGACAGATGTACGAGCAGTACTTC
TRBV29-1	NA	TRBJ2-6	TRBD2	CSVRGGEVGANVLTF	TGCAGCGTCCGGGGGGGGGAGGTTGGGGCCAACGTCCTGACTTTC
TRBV29-1	NA	TRBJ1-2	NA	CSAGEGDLDGYTF	TGCAGCGCTGGGGAGGGCGATCTTGATGGCTACACCTTC
TRBV7-7	once	TRBJ2-7	TRBD2	CASSQGLLAYEQYF	TGTGCTAGCAGCCAGGGACTACTGGCCTACGAGCAGTACTTC
TRBV6-1	NA	TRBJ2-5	TRBD2	CATAFERGSRETQYF	TGTGCCACCGCGTTCGAGCGGGGGTCCCGGGAGACCCAGTACTTC
TRBV18	NA	TRBJ2-7	TRBD1	CASSPTGGATYEQYF	TGTGCCAGCTCACCTACAGGGGGCGCGACCTACGAGCAGTACTTC
TRBV28	NA	TRBJ2-7	NA	CASRPPGLIYEQYF	TGTGCCAGCCGCCCCCCGGGACTTATTTACGAGCAGTACTTC
TRBV7-2	NA	TRBJ2-7	TRBD2	CASRLPGTSGSWYEQYF	TGTGCCAGCAGATTGCCCGGGACTAGCGGGAGTTGGTACGAGCAGTACTTC
TRBV7-8	once	TRBJ2-2	NA	CASSLALEGFLNTGELFF	TGTGCCAGCAGCTTAGCCCTTGAGGGATTCCTGAACACCGGGGAGCTGTTTTTT
TRBV6-1	NA	TRBJ1-4	NA	CASSVGRQLSDEKLFF	TGTGCCAGCAGTGTCGGCAGACAGTTATCCGATGAAAAACTGTTTTTT
TRBV13	NA	TRBJ1-2	NA	CASSLVRGWHYGYTF	TGTGCCAGCAGCTTAGTCAGGGGCTGGCACTATGGCTACACCTTC
TRBV15	NA	TRBJ2-7	NA	CATSSPTGYEQYF	TGTGCCACCAGCAGCCCCACAGGCTACGAGCAGTACTTC
TRBV5-8	few	TRBJ1-5	NA	CASTRGGPAWAQHF	TGTGCCAGCACCCGGGGGGGGCCGGCTTGGGCCCAGCATTTT
TRBV5-1	NA	TRBJ2-3	TRBD1	CASSYRQGPTDTQYF	TGCGCCAGCAGCTACCGACAGGGGCCCACAGATACGCAGTATTTT
TRBV19	NA	TRBJ2-5	NA	CASSRGRLQETQYF	TGTGCCAGTAGTAGGGGCCGTCTACAAGAGACCCAGTACTTC
TRBV4-1	NA	TRBJ1-5	NA	CASSQVGNQPQHF	TGCGCCAGCAGCCAAGTCGGGAATCAGCCCCAGCATTTT